Each of the 3 T cell receptor beta chains below was sequenced from the same sample in a study of shared clonotypes between healthy human individuals. Naive CD8 cells were CD45RO-negative, positively selected for CCR7, excluding terminally differentiated effector memory CD45RA+ cells. The data were produced by immunoSEQ multiplex PCR, yet TCRdb's version contains in-frame clones alone and is incomplete. The data show about 820,000 clones, 90% to 95% seen once. The sample comprised naive CD8+ T cells sorted from blood. All receptors derive from a young man in good health.

A note on this clone: This same CDR3 is encoded by further DNA sequences in the sample. For the CDR3, the DNA is TGTGCCAGCAGCGTAGATGGCGGAAGCACAGATACGCAGTATTTT. Translating it yields CASSVDGGSTDTQYF. The chain is built from TRBV9 and TRBJ2-3; D gene unclear. CDR1 and CDR2 (germline): SGDLS, YYNGEE. Deletions cut 0 bases from V and 0 bases from J, with 8 bases between. CDR3 size: 15 residues.

The chain employs TRBV19 and TRBJ2-1, with 8 bases matching TRBD1. This CDR3 region has 14 residues. Trimming removed 3 bases from V and 6 bases from J; junction bases left unmatched: 4. The germline V gene has CDR1 LNHDA and CDR2 SQIVND (reference sequence). The CDR3 DNA reads as TGTGCCAGTAGTATGTCAGGGGGCTTCAATGAGCAGTTCTTC. Translating it yields CASSMSGGFNEQFF.

In this sample, this clone turned up once. The CDR3 sequence: CAISEYLSGRDDEQYF. The CDR3 nucleotides read TGTGCCATCAGTGAGTACCTTAGCGGGAGGGACGACGAGCAGTACTTC. The chain is built from TRBV10-3 and TRBJ2-7; 11 nucleotides match TRBD2. The V and J ends lost 1 base and 5 bases, in that order; junction bases with no gene match: 7. CDR1 is ENHRY and CDR2 is SYGVKD in the germline V gene. The CDR3 contains 16 residues.